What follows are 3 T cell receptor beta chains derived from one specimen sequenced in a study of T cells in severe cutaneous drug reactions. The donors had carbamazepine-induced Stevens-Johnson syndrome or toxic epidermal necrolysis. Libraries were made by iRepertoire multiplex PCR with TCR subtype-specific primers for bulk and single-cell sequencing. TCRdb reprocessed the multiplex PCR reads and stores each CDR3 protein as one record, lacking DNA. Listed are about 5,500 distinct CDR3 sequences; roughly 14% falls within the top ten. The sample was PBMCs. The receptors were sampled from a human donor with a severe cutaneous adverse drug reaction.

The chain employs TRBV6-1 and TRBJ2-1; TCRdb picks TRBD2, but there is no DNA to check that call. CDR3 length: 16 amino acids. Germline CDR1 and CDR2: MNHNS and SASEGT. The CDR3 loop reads CASSEDIGPPWNEQFF.

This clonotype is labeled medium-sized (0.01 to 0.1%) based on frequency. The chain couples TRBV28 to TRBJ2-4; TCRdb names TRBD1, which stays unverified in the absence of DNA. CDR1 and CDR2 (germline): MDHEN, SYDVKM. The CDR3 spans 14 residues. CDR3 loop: CASSLGQRRGIQYF.

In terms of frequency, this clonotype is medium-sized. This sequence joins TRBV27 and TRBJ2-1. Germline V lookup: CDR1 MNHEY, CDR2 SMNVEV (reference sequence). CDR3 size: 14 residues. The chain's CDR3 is CATMLTGTFNEQFF.